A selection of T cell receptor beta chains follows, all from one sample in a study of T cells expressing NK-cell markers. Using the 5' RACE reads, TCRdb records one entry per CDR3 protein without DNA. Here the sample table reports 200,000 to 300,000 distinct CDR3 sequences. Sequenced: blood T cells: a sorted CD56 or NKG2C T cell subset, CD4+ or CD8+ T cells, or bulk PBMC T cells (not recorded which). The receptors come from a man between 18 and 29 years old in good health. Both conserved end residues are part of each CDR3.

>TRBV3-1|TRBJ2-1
CASSQPTGGTFF
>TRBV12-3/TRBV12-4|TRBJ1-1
CASSPPGSNTEAFF
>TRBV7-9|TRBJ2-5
CAGHGAGLQETQYF
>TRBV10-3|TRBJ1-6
CAISESVRGSYNSPLHF
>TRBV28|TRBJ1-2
CASSLLDYGYTF
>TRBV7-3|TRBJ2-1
CASSSLAGVPYNEQFF
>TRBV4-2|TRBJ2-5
CASSLAGVEETQYF
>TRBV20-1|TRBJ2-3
CSARDQRGLGTQYF
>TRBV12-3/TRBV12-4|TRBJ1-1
CASRTGFETEAFF
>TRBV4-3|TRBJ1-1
CASSQASLRNTEAFF
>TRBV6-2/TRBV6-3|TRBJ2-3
CASSYSATKGQNPSDTQYF
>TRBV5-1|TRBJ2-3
CASSAGTGASTDTQYF
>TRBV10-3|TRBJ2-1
CATQAGLAIDDEQFF
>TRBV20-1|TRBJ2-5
CSASTNRGETQYF
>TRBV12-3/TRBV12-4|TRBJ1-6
CASSGRTNSPLHF
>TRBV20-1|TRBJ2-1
CSARSDRDWGNEQFF
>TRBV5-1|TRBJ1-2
CASSRGGVEYGYTF
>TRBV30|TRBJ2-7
CAWRLQGRTEQYF
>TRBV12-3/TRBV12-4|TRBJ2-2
CASSHRGQYAGELFF
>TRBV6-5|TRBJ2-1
CASSFRRGYNEQFF
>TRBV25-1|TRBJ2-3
CASSDRLRTDTQYF
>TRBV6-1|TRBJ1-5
CASGGQGDQPQHF
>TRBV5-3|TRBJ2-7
CARSKRDGRVDYEQYF
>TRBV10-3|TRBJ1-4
CAISRQGATNEKLFF
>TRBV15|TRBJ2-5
CASTGTSVETQYF
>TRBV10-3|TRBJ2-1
CAIRPGSSGYEQFF
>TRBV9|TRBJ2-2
CASDPRVNTGELFF
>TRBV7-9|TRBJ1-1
CASAPEGTEAFF
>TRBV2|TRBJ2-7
CASSPHDEQYF
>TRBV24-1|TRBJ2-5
CATSDLDRNGQETQYF
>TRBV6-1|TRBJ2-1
CASRGFLDWLQFF
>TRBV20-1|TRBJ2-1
CSAFRVDEQFF
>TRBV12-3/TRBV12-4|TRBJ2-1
CASSPRPGTGDEQFF
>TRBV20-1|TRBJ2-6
CSCLRRSGANVLTF
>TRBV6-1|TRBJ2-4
CATKGAGAKNIQYF
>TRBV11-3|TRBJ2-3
CASSLDQRNTQYF
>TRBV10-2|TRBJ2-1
CASSESSGPSYNEQFF
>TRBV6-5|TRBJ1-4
CASRRQGQNEKLFF
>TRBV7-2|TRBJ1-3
CASSLPTGPRNTIYF
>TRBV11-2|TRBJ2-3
CASSFLEVPSRDTQYF
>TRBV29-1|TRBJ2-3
CSVRGTVLTADTQYF
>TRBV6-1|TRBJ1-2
CASSLGPNGGYTF
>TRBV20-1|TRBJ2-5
CSASTPGDQETQYF
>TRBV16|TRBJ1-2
CASSHRTGLDGYTF
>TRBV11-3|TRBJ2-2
CASSLLIGGTGELFF
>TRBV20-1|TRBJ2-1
CSARRSRDSYVF
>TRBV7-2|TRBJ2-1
CASSFTSRSYNEQFF
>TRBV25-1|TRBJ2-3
CASSARPGGTDTQYF